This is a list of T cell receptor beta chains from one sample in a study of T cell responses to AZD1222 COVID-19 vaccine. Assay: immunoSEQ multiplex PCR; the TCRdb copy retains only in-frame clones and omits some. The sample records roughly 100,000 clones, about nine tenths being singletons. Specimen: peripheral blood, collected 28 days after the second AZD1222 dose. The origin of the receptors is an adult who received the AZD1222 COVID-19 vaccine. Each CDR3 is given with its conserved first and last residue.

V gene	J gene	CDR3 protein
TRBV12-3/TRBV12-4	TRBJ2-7	CASSMGSSYEQYF
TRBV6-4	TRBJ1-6	CASSEQGKGSPLHF
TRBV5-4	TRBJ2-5	CASSPTRDEETQYF
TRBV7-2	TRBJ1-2	CASSSGQGYGYTF
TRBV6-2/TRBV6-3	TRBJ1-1	CASSIRGDTRSIF
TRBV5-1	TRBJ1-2	CASSLGDRENYGYTF
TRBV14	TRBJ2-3	CASSQGKGYLSGRISTDTQYF
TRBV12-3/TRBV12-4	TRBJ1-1	CASSSQYSEAFF
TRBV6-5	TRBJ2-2	CASSYTRNTGELFF
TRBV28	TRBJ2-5	CASSLIRGQETQYF
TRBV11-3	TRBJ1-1	CASSLDRRVRAFF
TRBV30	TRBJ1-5	CAWSSDRYSNQPQHF
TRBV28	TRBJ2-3	CASFSLDTQYF
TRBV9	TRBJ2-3	CASSLMSGGGTDTQYF
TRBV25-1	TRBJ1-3	CASSESGRVSGNTIYF
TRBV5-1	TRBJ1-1	CASSLLGGSEAFF
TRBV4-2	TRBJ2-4	CASSQGLQRGLNIQYF